The text below deals with one T cell receptor (beta chain). Original methodology: The assay estimated nucleated cells by amplifying reference gene primers. Profiling relied on immunoSEQ multiplex PCR, and the TCRdb table lists in-frame clones only, not all of them. V and J calls plus clone size are reproduced from that table; the DNA served to infer D and trimming. Of approximately 190,000 clones in the sample, less than 90% were seen once. This specimen comes from a study of blood T cell repertoires in COVID-19. Whole-study context: Acute and convalescent COVID-19 specimens originated in the United States, Italy and Spain. Nucleic acid was either cDNA or gDNA, and it came from T cells, B-cell-depleted T cells, or PBMCs.

The sample taken for sequencing was peripheral blood. The TCR originated in a woman in her 40s with acute or convalescent COVID-19.

CDR3 nucleotide sequence: TGTGCCAGCAGTTCAACAGGGCCCCAGCATTTT. Its translation is CASSSTGPQHF. The rearrangement joins TRBV12-3 or TRBV12-4 to TRBJ1-5, with D tentatively TRBD1 (5 bases). The CDR3 is made up of 11 amino acids. V lost 4 bases, J lost 9 bases, and 7 bases lay in between.